Presented here are 24 T cell receptor beta chains from one specimen sequenced in a study of blood T cells in healthy people across ages. PCR was performed a second time for roughly 7 to 11 cycles using a sample-barcoded 5' primer and a J-beta primer mix. MiXCR was run by TCRdb on the 5' RACE reads, yielding one entry per CDR3 protein. Among over a million distinct CDR3 sequences listed, almost 25% were seen once. The same data also went into a second study, on T cells of mothers and their children.

Sequencing was carried out using blood. The origin of the receptors is a girl between 2 and 10 years old in good health.

This clonotype was seen a few times. V is TRBV28 and J is TRBJ2-5; 7 bases align to TRBD1. The tail of the sequence fits TRBJ2-7 better, so the J call may be wrong. Germline V gene sequence: CDR1 MDHEN, CDR2 SYDVKM. This CDR3 contains 14 residues. The CDR3 here is CASRQIRDSYEQYF. The CDR3 nucleotides are TGTGCCAGCAGGCAAATCCGGGACAGCTACGAGCAGTACTTC.

The chain carries TRBV7-3 and TRBJ2-3; the match to TRBD1 covers 7 bases. The V gene's germline CDR1 is SGHTA and CDR2 FQGTGA. This CDR3 comprises 18 residues. V shed 2 bases, J shed 0 bases, and the junction held 11 bases outside the gene matches. This chain's CDR3 is CASSLRGRTGFSTDTQYF. Written as DNA, the CDR3 is TGTGCCAGCAGCTTACGCGGTCGGACAGGCTTTAGCACAGATACGCAGTATTTT.

In this sample, this clonotype turned up a few times. The chain couples TRBV20-1 to TRBJ1-5; D ambiguous. In germline, CDR1 is DFQATT, CDR2 SNEGSKA (reference sequence). The germline V and J ends were trimmed by 2 bases and 1 base, with 12 bases remaining between them. The CDR3 loop spans 15 amino acids. The CDR3 reads CSARPQEGSNQPQHF. The CDR3 DNA reads TGCAGTGCTAGACCTCAGGAAGGGAGCAATCAGCCCCAGCATTTT.

Turning to this clonotype: Likely a read error: the CDR3 ends without its conserved phenylalanine or tryptophan. This rearrangement joins TRBV12-3 or TRBV12-4 to TRBJ2-3, with D possibly TRBD2 on 6 matching bases. This CDR3 contains 13 residues. Trimming removed 5 bases at V and 3 bases at J, with 9 bases between. CDR3 region: CASSQGTTDTQYS. As DNA, the CDR3 is TGTGCCAGCAGTCAAGGGACTACAGATACGCAGTATTCT.

The gene calls are TRBV7-8 and TRBJ2-1, with 11 bases identical to TRBD1. CDR1 is SGHVS and CDR2 is FQNEAQ in the germline V gene. The CDR3 extends over 15 amino acids. The V and J ends lost 5 bases and 8 bases, in that order; junction bases with no gene match: 8. The CDR3 DNA is TGTGCCAGCAGCATGAGGGACAGGGGGAGCGATGAGCAGTTCTTC. It yields the protein CASSMRDRGSDEQFF.

The rearrangement joins TRBV20-1 to TRBJ2-2; TRBD2 aligns across 9 bases. CDR3 length: 13 residues. Germline V gene sequence: CDR1 DFQATT, CDR2 SNEGSKA (reference sequence). J was trimmed by 6 bases and V by 3 bases; bases with no gene match: 2. The CDR3 DNA follows: TGCAGTGCTAGGAGGACTAGCGCCGGGGAGCTGTTTTTT. This gives the protein CSARRTSAGELFF.

V usage is TRBV13 and J usage is TRBJ2-7, with a tentative D call TRBD2 (6 bases). From germline, CDR1 is PRHDT and CDR2 FYEKMQ (reference sequence). The germline V and J ends were trimmed by 0 bases and 4 bases, with 16 bases remaining between them. The CDR3 has 16 residues. The CDR3 nucleotides read TGTGCCAGCAGCTTAGGCCGGGGTGGGAGGAGGTACGAGCAGTACTTC. This gives the protein CASSLGRGGRRYEQYF.

This clonotype was detected only a few times. V gene TRBV6-5 combines with J gene TRBJ2-2; D may be TRBD1 or TRBD2 (7 bases each). V shed 0 bases and J shed 6 bases, with 14 bases lying between them. Germline CDR1 MNHEY, CDR2 SVGAGI. The CDR3 spans 16 residues. The CDR3 loop is CASSYSLAGGAGELFF. CDR3 sequence (DNA): TGTGCCAGCAGTTACTCGTTGGCAGGGGGGGCCGGGGAGCTGTTTTTT.

V gene TRBV10-3 combines with J gene TRBJ2-7; D perhaps matches TRBD2 (6 bases). Germline V gene lookup returns CDR1 ENHRY and CDR2 SYGVKD. V gave up 0 bases and J gave up 1 base, with 10 bases separating them. This CDR3 comprises 15 residues. CDR3 sequence (DNA): TGTGCCATCAGTGAGTCCCCCGGGGGATCCTACGAGCAGTACTTC. It yields the protein CAISESPGGSYEQYF.

The chain links TRBV7-3 to TRBJ1-1, with D possibly being TRBD1 (6 bases). Trimming removed 1 base at V and 7 bases at J, with 16 bases between. This CDR3 spans 15 amino acids. CDR1 and CDR2 from the germline V gene are SGHTA and FQGTGA. The CDR3 region is CASSLIGGGGGEAFF. CDR3 DNA: TGTGCCAGCAGCTTAATAGGCGGGGGCGGAGGTGAAGCTTTCTTT.

This clonotype was found a few times. This chain joins TRBV7-2 and TRBJ1-3, with D unclear. CDR1 and CDR2 from the germline V gene are SGHTA and FQGNSA. V was clipped by 6 bases and J by 8 bases, with 11 bases between them. This CDR3 is built from 12 residues. The CDR3 is CASRAEGYTIYF. CDR3 nucleotide sequence: TGTGCCAGCAGGGCGGAGGGTTACACCATATATTTT.

CDR3 residues: CASSLAVLGSPLFTDTQYF. In DNA form, the CDR3 reads TGCGCCAGCAGCTTGGCAGTCTTGGGCTCTCCCCTGTTCACAGATACGCAGTATTTT. This chain links TRBV5-1 with TRBJ2-3; no firm D call. V dropped 0 bases and J dropped 2 bases, with 22 bases sitting between them. Germline V CDR1 and CDR2: SGHRS, YFSETQ. The CDR3 spans 19 residues.

This chain uses TRBV29-1 with TRBJ2-7; D is ambiguous. Trimming cost V 3 bases and J 2 bases, with 11 bases left between them. This CDR3 comprises 13 residues. The germline gives CDR1 SQVTM, CDR2 ANQGSEA. CDR3 protein: CSVEDRDPYEQYF. The CDR3 DNA is TGCAGCGTTGAGGATAGGGATCCCTACGAGCAGTACTTC.

The V gene is TRBV10-3, the J gene TRBJ2-1; 7 nucleotides agree with TRBD1. Per germline, CDR1 ENHRY and CDR2 SYGVKD. This CDR3 region has 14 residues. V dropped 8 bases and J dropped 4; count of bases not matched to a gene: 8. CDR3 protein: CAIGTPGQYNEQFF. In DNA, the CDR3 is TGTGCCATCGGTACCCCGGGACAGTACAATGAGCAGTTCTTC.

Only a few counts were recorded for this clonotype. The chain combines TRBV24-1 with TRBJ2-1, with 7 bases aligning to TRBD1. The length of the CDR3 is 16 residues. V gave up 4 bases and J gave up 0 bases; unmatched junction bases: 5. Germline values: CDR1 KGHDR, CDR2 SFDVKD. Here the CDR3 DNA reads TGTGCCACCAGTGACCCGACAGGGAGCTCCTACAATGAGCAGTTCTTC. It translates to CATSDPTGSSYNEQFF.

This clonotype was recorded a few times. The chain links TRBV29-1 to TRBJ1-4; D call uncertain. V shed 7 bases and J shed 0 bases, with 15 bases lying between them. This CDR3 has 15 amino acids. Germline V gene sequence: CDR1 SQVTM, CDR2 ANQGSEA. This CDR3 is CSGWSGNATNEKLFF. CDR3 nucleotides: TGCAGCGGGTGGTCGGGGAATGCAACTAATGAAAAACTGTTTTTT.

This clonotype appeared many times. J is TRBJ1-6 and V is TRBV28, with 8 bases aligning to TRBD1. CDR1 MDHEN and CDR2 SYDVKM come from the germline V gene. The CDR3 has 13 amino acids. Trimming cost V 7 bases and J 10 bases; bases outside gene matches: 6. This chain's CDR3 is CASTDRGSSPLHF. As DNA, the CDR3 is TGTGCCAGCACCGACAGGGGTTCATCACCCCTCCACTTT.

This clonotype was found a few times. The chain couples TRBV6-2 or TRBV6-3 to TRBJ2-5; tentative D call: TRBD1 (6 bases). The J call may be incorrect, as the DNA end agrees better with TRBJ2-7. Germline V gene data show CDR1 as MNHEY and CDR2 as SVGEGT. The length of the CDR3 is 14 residues. CDR3 sequence: CASITLDRPYEQYF. CDR3 coding DNA: TGTGCCAGCATCACACTCGACAGGCCCTACGAGCAGTACTTC.

The chain carries TRBV2 and TRBJ1-1, with unresolved D. Germline V lookup: CDR1 SNHLY, CDR2 FYNNEI. V gave up 10 bases and J gave up 0 bases, with 12 bases separating them. The CDR3 extends over 13 amino acids. The DNA for the CDR3 is TGTGCCACAACACACGACATGAACACTGAAGCTTTCTTT. This encodes CATTHDMNTEAFF.

The chain uses TRBV20-1 and TRBJ1-2; TRBD1 agrees at 9 bases. With 0 bases clipped from V and 6 bases from J, the junction kept 5 bases outside the gene matches. Germline CDR1 and CDR2: DFQATT and SNEGSKA (reference sequence). CDR3 length equals 14 residues. In DNA, the CDR3 is TGCAGTGCTAGAGATCCGGACAGGGGAAATGGCTACACCTTC. Translated, it gives CSARDPDRGNGYTF.

The rearrangement uses TRBV12-3 or TRBV12-4 and TRBJ1-1, with D possibly matching TRBD1 (6 bases). The CDR3 contains 13 residues. Trimming cost V 6 bases and J 10 bases, with 18 bases left between them. CDR3 loop: CASSPGRGVGAFF. In DNA form, the CDR3 reads TGTGCCAGCAGCCCCGGGAGGGGGGTTGGAGCTTTCTTT.

This clonotype was found a few times. This chain connects TRBV20-1 to TRBJ2-5; a possible D gene is TRBD1 (5 bases). The end of the DNA fits TRBJ2-1 better, so the J call may be wrong. Germline CDR1 reads DFQATT; CDR2 reads SNEGSKA (reference sequence). The CDR3 is 14 residues long. The CDR3 here is CSARVLFGADEQFF. The CDR3 coding sequence is TGCAGTGCTAGAGTTCTCTTTGGGGCAGATGAGCAGTTCTTC.

Only a few counts were recorded for this clonotype. J is TRBJ2-5 and V is TRBV4-1; TRBD2 might be the D (6 bases). The CDR3 is made up of 15 amino acids. Germline V gene sequence: CDR1 MGHRA, CDR2 YSYEKL. The V and J ends lost 3 bases and 1 base respectively, with 12 bases between them. CDR3 in amino acids: CASSHLRGGQETQYF. CDR3 nucleotides: TGCGCCAGCAGCCATCTAAGGGGAGGCCAAGAGACCCAGTACTTC.

V gene TRBV9 combines with J gene TRBJ2-3, with a weak D call TRBD2 (6 bases). Per the germline V gene, CDR1 is SGDLS and CDR2 is YYNGEE. The CDR3 has 14 residues. Trimming stripped 3 bases from V and 1 base from J, with 9 bases between. CDR3: CASSGLEGTDTQYF. CDR3 DNA sequence: TGTGCCAGCAGCGGACTAGAAGGCACAGATACGCAGTATTTT.